This is a list of T cell receptor beta chains from one sample in a study of cytomegalovirus exposure and HLA in healthy donors. Sequencing used immunoSEQ multiplex PCR; TCRdb keeps in-frame clones, though not all of them. The sample contains about 120,000 clones, 67% of which appear only once. Sequences were obtained from PBMCs. All receptors derive from a man aged 18 to 35 in good health and CMV-seropositive. Both conserved end residues are part of each CDR3. D genes are given only for firm matches. Size values are once, few and many counts, or a class for expanded clones, and some rows have none.

D gene	clone size	V gene	J gene	CDR3 protein	CDR3 DNA
.	.	TRBV7-2	TRBJ2-5	CASSLWTRETQYF	TGTGCCAGCAGCCTTTGGACTCGTGAGACCCAGTACTTC
.	few	TRBV5-6	TRBJ1-1	CASSLGGNTEAFF	TGTGCCAGCAGTTTAGGGGGGAACACTGAAGCTTTCTTT
.	.	TRBV11-2	TRBJ1-4	CASSLDRVNEKLFF	TGTGCCAGCAGCTTAGACAGGGTTAATGAAAAACTGTTTTTT
TRBD1	few	TRBV30	TRBJ2-7	CAWSQGDYEQYF	TGTGCCTGGAGCCAGGGGGACTACGAGCAGTACTTC
.	.	TRBV21-1	TRBJ2-7	CASVLVSWTGAYEQYF	TGTGCCAGCGTACTGGTGTCGTGGACAGGGGCCTACGAGCAGTACTTC
.	.	TRBV5-4	TRBJ2-3	CASSAGGVLTSTDTQYF	TGTGCCAGCAGCGCTGGAGGGGTGCTGACTAGCACAGATACGCAGTATTTT
.	.	TRBV9	TRBJ2-5	CASSVGAGRETQYF	TGTGCCAGCAGCGTAGGGGCAGGGCGAGAGACCCAGTACTTC
TRBD1	.	TRBV6-1	TRBJ2-2	CASSGDRGMAGELFF	TGTGCCAGCAGTGGAGACAGGGGCATGGCCGGGGAGCTGTTTTTT
TRBD1	.	TRBV6-1	TRBJ2-5	CASRGQSQETQYF	TGTGCCAGTCGGGGACAGTCCCAAGAGACCCAGTACTTC
.	.	TRBV10-3	TRBJ1-1	CAISTSGANTEAFF	TGTGCCATCAGCACCTCGGGAGCCAACACTGAAGCTTTCTTT
TRBD1	.	TRBV29-1	TRBJ2-7	CSGRDRDYEQYF	TGCAGCGGCCGGGACAGGGACTACGAGCAGTACTTC
TRBD2	.	TRBV4-2	TRBJ2-7	CASSTLAGGKYEQYF	TGTGCCAGCAGCACTTTAGCGGGGGGAAAATACGAGCAGTACTTC
TRBD1	.	TRBV2	TRBJ2-5	CARGQIQGTQYF	TGTGCCAGGGGACAGATACAAGGGACCCAGTACTTC
.	.	TRBV2	TRBJ2-5	CASKWAHTQETQYF	TGTGCCAGCAAGTGGGCACATACACAAGAGACCCAGTACTTC
.	once	TRBV7-2	TRBJ2-3	CASSSRNTDTQYF	TGTGCCAGCAGCTCCCGTAACACAGATACGCAGTATTTT
TRBD1	.	TRBV4-1	TRBJ2-7	CASNPGTASYEQYF	TGCGCCAGCAACCCAGGGACAGCCTCCTACGAGCAGTACTTC
TRBD2	.	TRBV4-1	TRBJ2-1	CASSQDLLAGGPWGVNEQFF	TGCGCCAGCAGCCAAGACTTGCTAGCGGGGGGGCCCTGGGGTGTCAATGAGCAGTTCTTC
.	.	TRBV6-5	TRBJ1-1	CASSSRQGMNTEAFF	TGTGCCAGCAGCTCGCGGCAGGGAATGAACACTGAAGCTTTCTTT
TRBD2	.	TRBV6-5	TRBJ2-5	CASSRTSGDRQTQYF	TGTGCCAGCAGCCGGACTAGCGGGGACAGACAGACCCAGTACTTC
.	.	TRBV15	TRBJ2-3	CATSRARGTDTQYF	TGTGCCACCAGCAGAGCACGGGGCACAGATACGCAGTATTTT
.	.	TRBV29-1	TRBJ1-2	CSVETGSGYGYTF	TGCAGCGTTGAAACAGGGAGTGGCTATGGCTACACCTTC
.	few	TRBV2	TRBJ2-3	CASSEAGVFTDTQYF	TGTGCCAGCAGTGAAGCAGGGGTTTTTACAGATACGCAGTATTTT
.	.	TRBV2	TRBJ2-1	CASRRNEVGPYNEQFF	TGTGCCAGCAGGCGAAATGAGGTGGGGCCTTACAATGAGCAGTTCTTC
.	once	TRBV6-1	TRBJ2-5	CASSEGRARGETQYF	TGTGCCAGCAGTGAAGGCAGAGCCCGGGGGGAGACCCAGTACTTC
.	.	TRBV9	TRBJ2-3	CASSVDGFTDTQYF	TGTGCCAGCAGCGTAGATGGCTTCACAGATACGCAGTATTTT
.	.	TRBV19	TRBJ1-1	CASSLGRPNTEAFF	TGTGCCAGTAGTTTGGGCAGGCCGAACACTGAAGCTTTCTTT
TRBD1	few	TRBV6-5	TRBJ1-6	CASGATGSSPLHF	TGTGCCAGCGGAGCGACAGGGAGCTCACCCCTCCACTTT
TRBD2	.	TRBV6-4	TRBJ2-1	CASSELAGYNEQFF	TGTGCCAGCAGTGAACTAGCGGGGTACAATGAGCAGTTCTTC
TRBD1	once	TRBV6-1	TRBJ1-3	CASSPGGSGNTIYF	TGTGCCAGCAGCCCAGGGGGCTCTGGAAACACCATATATTTT
.	.	TRBV7-2	TRBJ2-1	CASSRVVAGEQFF	TGTGCCAGCAGCAGAGTAGTCGCGGGTGAGCAGTTCTTC
TRBD1	.	TRBV6-5	TRBJ1-6	CASRGDSPYNSPLHF	TGTGCCAGCAGGGGGGACAGTCCCTATAATTCACCCCTCCACTTT
.	once	TRBV30	TRBJ2-7	CAWSDTAEQYF	TGTGCCTGGTCGGACACAGCCGAGCAGTACTTC
.	once	TRBV7-9	TRBJ1-3	CASSLVTAGNTIYF	TGTGCCAGCAGCTTAGTCACAGCCGGAAACACCATATATTTT
.	.	TRBV5-6	TRBJ2-2	CASSPWGGALNTGELFF	TGTGCCAGCAGCCCGTGGGGCGGGGCCTTGAACACCGGGGAGCTGTTTTTT
TRBD2	few	TRBV10-1	TRBJ2-1	CASSDLAGVGEQFF	TGCGCCAGCAGTGACCTAGCGGGGGTTGGTGAGCAGTTCTTC
.	.	TRBV15	TRBJ1-3	CATSEEGNTIYF	TGTGCCACCAGCGAGGAGGGGAACACCATATATTTT
.	few	TRBV6-1	TRBJ2-7	CASSAGRLGGTYEQYF	TGTGCCAGCAGTGCCGGTCGTCTCGGGGGTACCTACGAGCAGTACTTC
.	.	TRBV29-1	TRBJ2-7	CSVATGSEQYF	TGCAGCGTAGCTACAGGGAGCGAGCAGTACTTC
TRBD1	.	TRBV2	TRBJ1-2	CASSKFPGQGKNYGYTF	TGTGCCAGCAGTAAATTTCCGGGACAGGGAAAAAACTATGGCTACACCTTC
TRBD2	.	TRBV7-8	TRBJ2-1	CASSFGLANEQFF	TGTGCCAGCAGCTTTGGACTAGCAAATGAGCAGTTCTTC
.	.	TRBV5-6	TRBJ2-1	CASSSQTYNEQFF	TGTGCCAGCAGCTCCCAAACCTACAATGAGCAGTTCTTC
TRBD1	.	TRBV5-1	TRBJ1-6	CASSSHGTGNSPLHF	TGCGCCAGCAGCTCGCACGGGACAGGGAATTCACCCCTCCACTTT
TRBD1	.	TRBV7-9	TRBJ1-2	CASSSTQGAYGYTF	TGTGCCAGCAGCTCAACACAGGGGGCCTATGGCTACACCTTC
.	.	TRBV11-2	TRBJ2-2	CASMGGQSYGELFF	TGTGCCAGCATGGGGGGACAGTCCTACGGGGAGCTGTTTTTT
.	.	TRBV29-1	TRBJ2-3	CSVGTDTDTQYF	TGCAGCGTTGGTACAGACACAGATACGCAGTATTTT
TRBD2	.	TRBV6-8	TRBJ2-3	CASSYPTSGGAADTQYF	TGTGCCAGCAGTTACCCCACTTCCGGGGGGGCCGCAGATACGCAGTATTTT
TRBD1	.	TRBV28	TRBJ1-2	CASSRTGAYGYTF	TGTGCCAGCAGTCGGACAGGAGCCTATGGCTACACCTTC
TRBD2	few	TRBV20-1	TRBJ2-5	CSAWGGETQYF	TGCAGTGCATGGGGAGGGGAGACCCAGTACTTC
TRBD1	.	TRBV19	TRBJ1-5	CASSNLQGAQQPQHF	TGTGCCAGTTCCAACCTCCAGGGGGCGCAACAGCCCCAGCATTTT
TRBD1	once	TRBV7-8	TRBJ2-5	CASPPSTGQQETQYF	TGTGCCAGTCCCCCCTCGACAGGGCAACAAGAGACCCAGTACTTC
TRBD2	.	TRBV27	TRBJ2-4	CASSWEGGNIQYF	TGTGCCAGCAGTTGGGAGGGTGGGAACATTCAGTACTTC
.	.	TRBV6-6	TRBJ2-5	CASSYSTGTQYF	TGTGCCAGCAGTTACTCGACGGGGACCCAGTACTTC